Shown below are 22 T cell receptor beta chains from a single sample sequenced in a study of blood T cell repertoires in COVID-19. Data came from immunoSEQ multiplex PCR; TCRdb stores just in-frame clones and leaves some out. Of roughly 220,000 clones listed, more than 70% are singletons. Material for sequencing was PBMCs or T cells enriched from blood (not recorded which). The receptors derive from a man aged 25 to 40 with acute COVID-19.

The chain uses TRBV2 and TRBJ1-1; D perhaps matches TRBD1 (5 bases). In germline, CDR1 is SNHLY, CDR2 FYNNEI. This CDR3 has 14 amino acids. With 8 bases removed from V and 5 bases from J, the gap between germline ends came to 18 bases. CDR3 DNA: TGTGCCAGCCTTCTTTCAGGGCACGGGACTGAAGCTTTCTTT. As protein: CASLLSGHGTEAFF.

The table lists this clone with a few counts. V is TRBV2 and J is TRBJ1-6, with 11 bases aligning to TRBD1. This CDR3 has 15 residues. Germline-derived CDR1 and CDR2 are SNHLY and FYNNEI. The trim removed 8 bases at V and 9 bases at J, leaving 9 bases unmatched. The CDR3: CASGPGQGVFSPLHF. The CDR3 region has the DNA TGTGCCAGCGGTCCGGGACAGGGGGTCTTTTCACCCCTCCACTTT.

In this sample, this clone turned up once. The chain employs TRBV9 and TRBJ2-1, with 8 bases that match TRBD2. The CDR3 has 15 residues. Looked up from germline, CDR1 is SGDLS and CDR2 is YYNGEE. Unmatched junction bases numbered 10, after V lost 4 bases and J lost 7 bases. This CDR3 reads CASSQNSGTRNEQFF. CDR3 in DNA: TGTGCCAGCAGCCAAAATAGCGGGACTAGAAATGAGCAGTTCTTC.

The chain is built from TRBV3-1 (or the pseudogene TRBV3-2) and TRBJ1-2; D possibly corresponds to TRBD1 (6 bases). Germline V gene lookup returns CDR1 LGHDT and CDR2 YNNKEL (reference sequence). The CDR3 is 14 amino acids. V lost 5 bases to trimming and J lost 6 bases, with 16 bases between them. Here the CDR3 reads CASSWDTGGDGYTF. CDR3 in DNA: TGTGCCAGCAGCTGGGACACTGGGGGAGATGGCTACACCTTC.

The chain has TRBV11-2 and TRBJ1-1; no clear D gene. The V gene's germline CDR1 is SGHAT and CDR2 FQNNGV. V dropped 5 bases and J dropped 7 bases, with 17 bases sitting between them. This CDR3 has 14 amino acids. The CDR3 coding sequence is TGTGCCAGCAGCCCCCTTGTTGGCAGTCTTGAAGCTTTCTTT. Translated: CASSPLVGSLEAFF.

V and J are TRBV25-1 and TRBJ2-7; perhaps TRBD2 as D (5 bases). Trimming took 2 bases from V and 6 from J, leaving 8 bases between them. CDR3 length equals 12 residues. Germline loops: CDR1 MGHDK, CDR2 SYGVNS. CDR3 region: CASSEVRGEQYF. CDR3 coding DNA: TGTGCCAGCAGTGAAGTCCGGGGCGAGCAGTACTTC.

The rearrangement uses TRBV11-2 and TRBJ1-1; 7 bases align to TRBD1. The CDR3 extends over 12 amino acids. The junction had 4 bases not matched to a gene; V was cut back by 5 bases and J by 7 bases. Germline-derived CDR1 and CDR2 are SGHAT and FQNNGV. CDR3 coding DNA: TGTGCCAGCAGCGGAACAGGGGTTGAAGCTTTCTTT. Encoded protein: CASSGTGVEAFF.

The chain carries TRBV5-4 and TRBJ1-4; 8 positions agree with TRBD1. The V gene's germline CDR1 is SGHNT and CDR2 YYREEE (reference sequence). Losses at the gene ends were 2 bases for V and 6 bases for J; bases not matched to a gene: 6. This CDR3 contains 15 residues. The CDR3 protein is CASSFLQGGHEKLFF. The DNA for the CDR3 is TGTGCCAGCAGCTTTTTACAGGGGGGGCATGAAAAACTGTTTTTT.

The chain combines TRBV19 with TRBJ1-6; tentatively, D is TRBD1 (6 bases). Germline V gene data show CDR1 as LNHDA and CDR2 as SQIVND (reference sequence). The CDR3 contains 14 residues. The V end lost 4 bases, the J end lost 8 bases, and 12 bases lay between the germline ends. The CDR3 region has the DNA TGTGCCAGTAGTACCAGGGGCCGAGATTCACCCCTCCACTTT. The encoded protein is CASSTRGRDSPLHF.

V is TRBV3-1 (or the pseudogene TRBV3-2) and J is TRBJ2-5; 12 bases are a match to TRBD2. Germline CDR1 LGHDT, CDR2 YNNKEL (reference sequence). The CDR3 is made up of 17 amino acids. The V segment lost 1 base and the J segment 6 bases; nucleotides outside the gene matches: 9. The CDR3, as DNA: TGTGCCAGCAGCCAAGGCGGGCTAGCGGGGGGGCTGCAGACCCAGTACTTC. The encoded protein is CASSQGGLAGGLQTQYF.

This clone has just a few counts. This chain links TRBV7-9 with TRBJ1-3; 11 nucleotides match TRBD1. V dropped 3 bases and J dropped 8; count of bases not matched to a gene: 3. Germline CDR1 and CDR2: SEHNR and FQNEAQ (reference sequence). This CDR3 has 14 amino acids. CDR3 bases: TGTGCCAGCAGCTTCCGGGACAGGGGGGACACCATATATTTT. This sequence encodes CASSFRDRGDTIYF.

V and J are TRBV9 and TRBJ2-7, with 8 bases fitting TRBD1. The CDR3 consists of 15 residues. CDR1 and CDR2 (germline): SGDLS, YYNGEE. V was pared by 3 bases and J by 2 bases, with 7 bases of the junction left unmatched. This chain's CDR3 is CASSDGQGTTYEQYF. For the CDR3, the DNA is TGTGCCAGCAGCGACGGACAGGGAACTACCTACGAGCAGTACTTC.

The J gene is TRBJ1-5, the V gene TRBV3-1 (or the pseudogene TRBV3-2); no definite D call. The CDR3 has 15 residues. CDR1 and CDR2 from the germline V gene are LGHDT and YNNKEL (reference sequence). The germline V and J ends were trimmed by 0 bases and 3 bases, with 9 bases remaining between them. The CDR3 coding sequence is TGTGCCAGCAGCCAAGAGTTCTCAGTCAATCAGCCCCAGCATTTT. It encodes CASSQEFSVNQPQHF.

V is TRBV11-2 and J is TRBJ1-1, with no clear D. Per the germline V gene, CDR1 is SGHAT and CDR2 is FQNNGV. This CDR3 region has 13 residues. Trimming stripped 7 bases from V and 3 bases from J, with 12 bases between. In nucleotides, the CDR3 is TGTGCCAGCATGATGTTACTCGACACTGAAGCTTTCTTT. Translated: CASMMLLDTEAFF. The complete variable domain, with remaining parts taken from reference TRBV11-2 and TRBJ1-1, reads EAGVAQSPRYKIIEKRQSVAFWCNPISGHATLYWYQQILGQGPKLLIQFQNNGVVDDSQLPKDRFSAERLKGVDSTLKIQPAKLEDSAVYLCASMMLLDTEAFFGQGTRLTVV.

This clone appeared a single time. The V gene is TRBV7-5, the J gene TRBJ1-2. TRBV7-5 is deemed a pseudogene. The CDR3 spans 15 residues. The DNA for the CDR3 is TGTGTCAGAAGCACCCCCCCCCGAGGGTGGGATGGCTACACCTTC. Translated, it gives CVRSTPPRGWDGYTF.

This clone has only one observation. The chain carries TRBV30 and TRBJ1-2, with D possibly TRBD1 on 6 matching bases. This CDR3 has 13 amino acids. Between the trimmed V and J ends, which lost 5 bases and 2 bases, there was a span of 12 bases. Germline CDR1 reads GTSNPN; CDR2 reads SVGIG (reference sequence). The CDR3 sequence: CAWSYQGNYGYTF. DNA for the CDR3: TGTGCCTGGTCTTATCAGGGGAACTATGGCTACACCTTC.

Points on this clone: One junction end disagrees with the germline gene, perhaps due to a read error. The rearrangement uses TRBV5-5 and TRBJ1-5, with unresolved D. CDR1 is SGHKS, CDR2 YYEKEE, per germline (reference sequence). The CDR3 is 15 residues long. CDR3 protein: CASTLTPMGNQPQHF. CDR3 in DNA: TGTGCCAGCACCTTGACCCCTATGGGCAATCAGCCCCAGCATTTT. The full variable domain, completed using reference TRBV5-5 and TRBJ1-5, is DAGVTQSPTHLIKTRGQQVTLRCSPISGHKSVSWYQQVLGQGPQFIFQYYEKEERGRGNFPDRFSARQFPNYSSELNVNALLLGDSALYLCASTLTPMGNQPQHFGDGTRLSIL.

This clone was detected once. The rearrangement links TRBV7-2 to TRBJ1-2; 9 nucleotides align to TRBD1. From germline, CDR1 is SGHTA and CDR2 FQGNSA. J lost 4 bases, V lost 5 bases, and 8 bases had no gene match. The CDR3 sequence is 15 residues long. The CDR3: CASSPSQGAGYGYTF. The CDR3 coding sequence is TGTGCCAGCAGCCCCTCACAGGGGGCAGGCTATGGCTACACCTTC.

The chain couples TRBV6-6 to TRBJ1-4; 7 bases fit TRBD1. J was trimmed by 8 bases and V by 5 bases; bases with no gene match: 11. The CDR3 loop spans 15 amino acids. Germline assignment: CDR1 MNHNY and CDR2 SVGAGI (reference sequence). CDR3 nucleotides: TGTGCCAGCAGTCCCGACAGGGCGGGAAAAGAAAAACTGTTTTTT. The encoded protein is CASSPDRAGKEKLFF.

The chain has TRBV7-6 and TRBJ2-1; 15 bases line up with TRBD2. V lost 5 bases to trimming and J lost 0 bases; unmatched junction nucleotides: 8. The CDR3 length is 19 residues. Germline assignment: CDR1 SGHVS and CDR2 FNYEAQ. The CDR3 nucleotides read TGTGCCAGCAGCCTCGAAGGACTAGCGGGGGGGAGCTCCTACAATGAGCAGTTCTTC. Its translation is CASSLEGLAGGSSYNEQFF.

The gene calls are TRBV5-1 and TRBJ2-7, with 12 bases identical to TRBD2. Trimming removed 3 bases from V and 6 bases from J; junction bases left unmatched: 19. This CDR3 is 19 amino acids long. CDR1 and CDR2 (germline): SGHRS, YFSETQ. The CDR3 region is CASSWPLAGGPREAAEQYF. In DNA, the CDR3 is TGCGCCAGCAGCTGGCCACTAGCGGGGGGCCCCCGGGAGGCCGCCGAGCAGTACTTC.

The gene calls are TRBV6-5 and TRBJ1-5; TRBD1 agrees at 8 bases. This CDR3 contains 16 residues. The germline CDR1 and CDR2 sequences are MNHEY and SVGAGI. V trimming: 2 bases; J trimming: 4 bases; junction bases outside the gene matches: 7. CDR3 amino acids: CASSYLTGDGNQPQHF. Here the CDR3 DNA reads TGTGCCAGCAGTTACCTGACAGGGGACGGGAATCAGCCCCAGCATTTT.